Listed below are T cell receptor beta chains from one sample, sequenced in a study of blood T cell repertoires in COVID-19. Some clones are missing from TCRdb's copy, which holds only in-frame ones; the method was immunoSEQ multiplex PCR. This table holds more than 400,000 clones, approximately 90% found once. The material sequenced was PBMCs or T cells enriched from blood (not recorded which). These receptors all come from a woman aged 18-29 years who had recovered from COVID-19. Both conserved end residues are part of each CDR3. Each record gives: J gene, clone size, D gene, V gene, CDR3 DNA, CDR3 protein. A D gene is named only where the DNA matches it firmly. Size is stated for part of the rows, as once, few or many counts, or as a class when the clone is expanded.

>TRBJ2-7|once|TRBD1|TRBV5-1
TGCGCCAGCAGCGCGGACAAGGGACAGGCATACTACGAGCAGTACTTC
CASSADKGQAYYEQYF
>TRBJ1-6|NA|TRBD1|TRBV7-6
TGTGCCAGCAGCCCTGGACAGGGAAGGTCACCCCTCCACTTT
CASSPGQGRSPLHF
>TRBJ1-6|NA|NA|TRBV3-1/TRBV3-2
TGTGCCAGCAGCCAGGGCAGTAATAATTCACCCCTCCACTTT
CASSQGSNNSPLHF
>TRBJ1-2|NA|NA|TRBV11-2
TGTGCCAGCAGCTTACAGGGGTATGGCTACACCTTC
CASSLQGYGYTF
>TRBJ2-7|NA|NA|TRBV7-8
TGTGCCAGCAGCTCGTTAATGTTATTATCGGAGTCCTACGAGCAGTACTTC
CASSSLMLLSESYEQYF
>TRBJ1-2|NA|NA|TRBV7-2
TGTGCCAGCAGCCCAGAGGGCAGGTTTGAAGGCTACACCTTC
CASSPEGRFEGYTF
>TRBJ2-7|NA|NA|TRBV28
TGTGCCAGCAGGCGGGACGGCACCTACGAGCAGTACTTC
CASRRDGTYEQYF
>TRBJ1-2|NA|TRBD1|TRBV7-2
TGTGCCAGCAGCTTAGCAGGGGGCAGCCCCTCGTATGGCTACACCTTC
CASSLAGGSPSYGYTF
>TRBJ1-4|once|NA|TRBV19
TGTGCCAGTAGTATCGGCACACAGACAACTAATGAAAAACTGTTTTTT
CASSIGTQTTNEKLFF
>TRBJ1-1|NA|TRBD1|TRBV18
TGTGCCAGCTCACATGAACAGGGGCTGGACACTGAAGCTTTCTTT
CASSHEQGLDTEAFF
>TRBJ2-1|NA|TRBD1|TRBV10-2
TGCGCCAGCAGTGGCACCGGACAGGGGATTACCAATGAGCAGTTCTTC
CASSGTGQGITNEQFF
>TRBJ2-7|NA|NA|TRBV11-2
TGTGCCAGCAGCCCAGTAGCCAGGGTAGGCACCTACGAGCAGTACTTC
CASSPVARVGTYEQYF